The 20 T cell receptor beta chains presented below share a single source sample, sequenced in a study of OX40 agonist ivuxolimab in advanced cancers. Libraries were prepared by immunoSEQ multiplex PCR; TCRdb keeps only in-frame clonotypes and omits some of them. This table has 37,000 or so clones, about 86% appearing once. Sequencing used CD4+ or CD8+ T cells sorted from blood, obtained in a trial of the OX40 agonist ivuxolimab. These receptors were taken from an adult with an advanced solid tumor such as melanoma, head and neck, liver or kidney cancer.

This rearrangement joins TRBV6-4 to TRBJ2-7, with D maybe TRBD2 (6 bases). The CDR3 runs to 18 residues. Germline V gives CDR1 MRHNA, CDR2 SNTAGT. The V gene lost 5 bases and the J gene lost 3 bases, with 26 bases spanning the gap. The CDR3 DNA reads as TGTGCCAGCAGTCCAAAGACCTCCGGGTGGGGGGTCGTCTACGAGCAGTACTTC. Amino acids: CASSPKTSGWGVVYEQYF.

This chain links TRBV4-2 with TRBJ2-7; 10 nucleotides match TRBD1. Unmatched junction bases numbered 6, after V lost 4 bases and J lost 6 bases. This CDR3 spans 14 amino acids. Germline V gene sequence: CDR1 LGHNA, CDR2 YNFKEQ. The CDR3 region is CASSLKTGGSEQYF. The CDR3 coding sequence is TGTGCCAGCAGCCTCAAGACAGGGGGCTCCGAGCAGTACTTC.

Comments on this clone: This specimen includes other DNA sequences encoding the same CDR3. CDR3 sequence (DNA): TGTGCCTGGAGTGTAGGCGGGGGGGAAACAGATACGCAGTATTTT. Protein sequence: CAWSVGGGETDTQYF. The chain couples TRBV30 to TRBJ2-3; 9 positions agree with TRBD2. The CDR3 covers 15 residues. With V trimmed by 0 bases and J by 3 bases, 4 bases remained unmatched. Germline CDR1 reads GTSNPN; CDR2 reads SVGIG (reference sequence).

The chain links TRBV7-2 to TRBJ2-5, with TRBD2 identical over 9 bases. V lost 6 bases and J lost 8; bases outside the gene matches: 19. CDR1 SGHTA and CDR2 FQGNSA come from the germline V gene. There are 17 residues in the CDR3. The DNA for the CDR3 is TGTGCCAGCAGACCTTTTGGTTCCCGCGCGGGGGGGTTAACCCAGTACTTC. It is translated as CASRPFGSRAGGLTQYF.

This clone was recorded once. The chain uses TRBV5-1 and TRBJ1-4; 9 nucleotides agree with TRBD1. The CDR3 is made up of 14 amino acids. V lost 4 bases, J lost 7 bases, and 5 bases stayed unmatched. The germline gives CDR1 SGHRS, CDR2 YFSETQ. CDR3 loop: CASSTDRGGEKLFF. In nucleotides, the CDR3 is TGCGCCAGCAGCACCGACAGGGGGGGTGAAAAACTGTTTTTT.

The gene calls are TRBV27 and TRBJ2-3; D gene unclear. CDR1 is MNHEY and CDR2 is SMNVEV in the germline V gene (reference sequence). The CDR3 is 12 amino acids. The V and J ends lost 6 bases and 2 bases respectively, with 6 bases between them. CDR3 DNA: TGTGCCAGCAGGTTAAACACAGATACGCAGTATTTT. As protein: CASRLNTDTQYF.

The rearrangement uses TRBV5-1 and TRBJ2-5; tentative D call: TRBD2 (5 bases). Germline V gene lookup returns CDR1 SGHRS and CDR2 YFSETQ. V lost 2 bases, J lost 1 base, and 12 bases lay in between. This CDR3 is built from 15 residues. Written as DNA, the CDR3 is TGCGCCAGCAGCTTCGTCAGCGGTACCCAAGAGACCCAGTACTTC. Encoded protein: CASSFVSGTQETQYF.

The rearrangement uses TRBV19 and TRBJ1-3; D ambiguous. This CDR3 contains 15 residues. Between the trimmed V and J ends, which lost 0 bases and 1 base, there was a span of 7 bases. Germline V lookup: CDR1 LNHDA, CDR2 SQIVND (reference sequence). Written as DNA, the CDR3 is TGTGCCAGTAGTATAGACCAGGCTTCTGGAAACACCATATATTTT. Translation: CASSIDQASGNTIYF.

The J gene is TRBJ2-1, the V gene TRBV21-1. TRBV21-1 is flagged as a pseudogene. CDR3 size: 16 residues. The chain's CDR3 is CASSASLHHSDNEQFF. The CDR3 DNA reads TGTGCCAGCAGTGCCAGCCTACACCATTCCGACAATGAGCAGTTCTTC.

The chain employs TRBV9 and TRBJ1-1; maybe TRBD1 (6 bases). This CDR3 is 14 amino acids long. Germline loops: CDR1 SGDLS, CDR2 YYNGEE. V dropped 3 bases and J dropped 5 bases, with 14 bases sitting between them. In DNA, the CDR3 is TGTGCCAGCAGCGCTGTAGGGGGTTCGACTGAAGCTTTCTTT. Protein: CASSAVGGSTEAFF. Based on the CDR3 plus reference TRBV9 and TRBJ1-1, the full variable domain is DSGVTQTPKHLITATGQRVTLRCSPRSGDLSVYWYQQSLDQGLQFLIQYYNGEERAKGNILERFSAQQFPDLHSELNLSSLELGDSALYFCASSAVGGSTEAFFGQGTRLTVV.

The V gene is TRBV6-5, the J gene TRBJ1-4; D is possibly TRBD1 (5 bases). Germline CDR1 is MNHEY and CDR2 is SVGAGI. Trimming shortened V by 6 bases and J by 3 bases, and 14 bases separated the two germline ends. The CDR3 runs to 15 residues. In nucleotides, the CDR3 is TGTGCCAGCAGCCGGAACCGGGGGGCTAATGAAAAACTGTTTTTT. Translated, it gives CASSRNRGANEKLFF.

The rearrangement links TRBV4-1 to TRBJ2-5, with 8 bases fitting TRBD2. The V gene end was trimmed by 2 bases and the J gene end by 8 bases; junction bases not matched to a gene: 7. This CDR3 is 14 amino acids long. Germline assignment: CDR1 MGHRA and CDR2 YSYEKL. The CDR3 bases are TGCGCCAGCAGCCAAACGGGACTAGTTGGAACCCAGTACTTC. Protein sequence: CASSQTGLVGTQYF.

The chain is built from TRBV19 and TRBJ2-1; 9 bases fit TRBD2. CDR3 length: 15 amino acids. In germline, CDR1 is LNHDA, CDR2 SQIVND (reference sequence). V lost 1 base and J lost 6; bases outside the gene matches: 4. DNA for the CDR3: TGTGCCAGTAGTATAGTGAGCGGGGGGTCCAATGAGCAGTTCTTC. The encoded protein is CASSIVSGGSNEQFF.

This rearrangement joins TRBV9 to TRBJ2-1, with 14 bases that match TRBD2. V dropped 3 bases and J dropped 0; count of bases not matched to a gene: 8. Looked up from germline, CDR1 is SGDLS and CDR2 is YYNGEE. This CDR3 has 19 amino acids. CDR3 region: CASSAGTSGGFSSYNEQFF. CDR3 in DNA: TGTGCCAGCAGCGCCGGGACTAGCGGGGGTTTTAGCTCCTACAATGAGCAGTTCTTC.

CDR3 sequence reads: CASSQEWVGEQFF. For the CDR3, the DNA is TGTGCCAGCAGCCAAGAATGGGTAGGTGAGCAGTTCTTC. The J gene is TRBJ2-1, the V gene TRBV14; D unclear. This CDR3 comprises 13 residues. Looked up from germline, CDR1 is SGHDN and CDR2 is FVKESK. Deletions cut 0 bases from V and 9 bases from J, with 9 bases between. Full variable domain (outside the CDR3, taken from reference TRBV14 and TRBJ2-1): EAGVTQFPSHSVIEKGQTVTLRCDPISGHDNLYWYRRVMGKEIKFLLHFVKESKQDESGMPNNRFLAERTGGTYSTLKVQPAELEDSGVYFCASSQEWVGEQFFGPGTRLTVL.

The J gene is TRBJ1-3, the V gene TRBV6-6; a possible D gene is TRBD1 (6 bases). CDR3 length: 13 residues. Trimming cost V 6 bases and J 8 bases, with 14 bases left between them. Looked up from germline, CDR1 is MNHNY and CDR2 is SVGAGI (reference sequence). CDR3 DNA sequence: TGTGCCAGCAGGCAAAGGGGGGCGGACACCATATATTTT. It yields the protein CASRQRGADTIYF.

The V gene is TRBV4-1, the J gene TRBJ2-3, with D possibly called TRBD1 or TRBD2 (5 bases each). The CDR3 is 14 residues long. Trimming removed 4 bases at V and 0 bases at J, with 8 bases between. Germline V gene sequence: CDR1 MGHRA, CDR2 YSYEKL. The CDR3 DNA is TGCGCCAGCAGCCCCTGGGGGAGCACAGATACGCAGTATTTT. Protein product: CASSPWGSTDTQYF.

Here the CDR3 reads CASSEGTGFFEQYF. The CDR3 DNA reads TGTGCCAGCAGTGAGGGGACAGGGTTTTTCGAGCAGTACTTC. This sequence joins TRBV6-1 and TRBJ2-7; 9 positions match TRBD1. This CDR3 spans 14 amino acids. The germline V gene encodes CDR1 MNHNS and CDR2 SASEGT. The junction had 6 bases not matched to a gene; V was cut back by 3 bases and J by 6 bases.

CDR3 bases: TGTGCCAGCAGTGAAGAGACGGCCAAAAACATTCAGTACTTC. Translating it yields CASSEETAKNIQYF. V and J are TRBV2 and TRBJ2-4; D remains unclear. The CDR3 is made up of 14 amino acids. CDR1 and CDR2 (germline): SNHLY, FYNNEI. V was pared by 1 base and J by 1 base, with 5 bases between. Looking up the rest from reference TRBV2 and TRBJ2-4 gives the full variable domain: EPEVTQTPSHQVTQMGQEVILRCVPISNHLYFYWYRQILGQKVEFLVSFYNNEISEKSEIFDDQFSVERPDGSNFTLKIRSTKLEDSAMYFCASSEETAKNIQYFGAGTRLSVL.

For the CDR3, the DNA is TGTGCCAGCAGTTACTCGACCGGGGGGGCGCCCCAGCATTTT. Its protein product is CASSYSTGGAPQHF. The chain is built from TRBV6-5 and TRBJ1-5; D perhaps matches TRBD1 (6 bases). The V gene's germline CDR1 is MNHEY and CDR2 SVGAGI. CDR3 size: 14 residues. V lost 0 bases and J lost 9, with 12 bases in between.